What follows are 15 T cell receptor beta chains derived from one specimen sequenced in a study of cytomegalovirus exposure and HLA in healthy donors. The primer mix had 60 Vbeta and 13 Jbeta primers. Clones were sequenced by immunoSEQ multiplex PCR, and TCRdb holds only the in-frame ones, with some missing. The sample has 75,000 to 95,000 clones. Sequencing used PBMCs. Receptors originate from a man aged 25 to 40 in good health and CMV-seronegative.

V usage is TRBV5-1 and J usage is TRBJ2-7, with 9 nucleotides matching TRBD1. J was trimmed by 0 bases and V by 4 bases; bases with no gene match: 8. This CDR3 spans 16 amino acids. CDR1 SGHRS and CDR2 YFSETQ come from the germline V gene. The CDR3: CASSPQGQGSSYEQYF. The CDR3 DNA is TGCGCCAGCAGCCCACAGGGACAGGGAAGCTCCTACGAGCAGTACTTC.

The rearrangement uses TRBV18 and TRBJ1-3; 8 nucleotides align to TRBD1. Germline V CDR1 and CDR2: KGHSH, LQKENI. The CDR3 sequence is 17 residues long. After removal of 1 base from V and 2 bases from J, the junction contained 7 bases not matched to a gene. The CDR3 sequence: CASSPLLQGEAGNTIYF. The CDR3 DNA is TGTGCCAGCTCACCACTCCTACAGGGGGAAGCTGGAAACACCATATATTTT.

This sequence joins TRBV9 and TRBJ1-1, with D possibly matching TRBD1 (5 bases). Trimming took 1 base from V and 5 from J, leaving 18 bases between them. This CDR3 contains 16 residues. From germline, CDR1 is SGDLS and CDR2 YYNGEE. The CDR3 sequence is CASSVSLRGGETEAFF. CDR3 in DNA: TGTGCCAGCAGCGTAAGTCTACGGGGAGGGGAGACTGAAGCTTTCTTT.

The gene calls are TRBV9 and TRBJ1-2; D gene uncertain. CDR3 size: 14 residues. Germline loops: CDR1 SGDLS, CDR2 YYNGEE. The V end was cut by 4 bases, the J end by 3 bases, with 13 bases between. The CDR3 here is CASSPRMRDYGYTF. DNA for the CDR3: TGTGCCAGCAGCCCCCGGATGAGGGACTATGGCTACACCTTC.

This CDR3 reads CASSMSRAPSYEQYF. The CDR3 DNA reads TGTGCCAGTAGTATGTCCAGGGCCCCCTCCTACGAGCAGTACTTC. The genes are TRBV19 and TRBJ2-7, with D perhaps matching TRBD1 (5 bases). The CDR3 extends over 15 amino acids. V lost 3 bases and J lost 0, with 12 bases in between. In germline, CDR1 is LNHDA, CDR2 SQIVND (reference sequence).

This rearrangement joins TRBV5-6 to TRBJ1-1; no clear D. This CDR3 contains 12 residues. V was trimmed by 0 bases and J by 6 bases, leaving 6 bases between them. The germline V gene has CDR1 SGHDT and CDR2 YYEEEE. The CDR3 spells CASSLVQAEAFF. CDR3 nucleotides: TGTGCCAGCAGCTTGGTGCAGGCTGAAGCTTTCTTT.

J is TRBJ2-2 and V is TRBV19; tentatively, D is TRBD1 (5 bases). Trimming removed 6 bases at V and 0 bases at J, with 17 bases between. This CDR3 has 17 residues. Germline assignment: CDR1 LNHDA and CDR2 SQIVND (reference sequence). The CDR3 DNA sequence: TGTGCCAGTAGAAGTGAATGGGGCTTAACGAACACCGGGGAGCTGTTTTTT. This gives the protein CASRSEWGLTNTGELFF. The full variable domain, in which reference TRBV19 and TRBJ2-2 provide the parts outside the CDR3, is DGGITQSPKYLFRKEGQNVTLSCEQNLNHDAMYWYRQDPGQGLRLIYYSQIVNDFQKGDIAEGYSVSREKKESFPLTVTSAQKNPTAFYLCASRSEWGLTNTGELFFGEGSRLTVL.

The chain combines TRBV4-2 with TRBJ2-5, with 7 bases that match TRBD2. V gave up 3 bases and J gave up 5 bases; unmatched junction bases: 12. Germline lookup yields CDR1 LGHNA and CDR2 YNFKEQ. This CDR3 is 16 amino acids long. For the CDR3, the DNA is TGTGCCAGCAGCCACGCTCGGGTAGGGGAGGGGGAGACCCAGTACTTC. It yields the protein CASSHARVGEGETQYF.

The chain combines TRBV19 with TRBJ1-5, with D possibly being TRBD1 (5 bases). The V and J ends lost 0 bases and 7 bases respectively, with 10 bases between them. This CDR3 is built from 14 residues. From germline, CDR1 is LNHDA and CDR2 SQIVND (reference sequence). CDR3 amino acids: CASSIDKGIQPQHF. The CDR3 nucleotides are TGTGCCAGTAGTATAGATAAGGGGATCCAGCCCCAGCATTTT. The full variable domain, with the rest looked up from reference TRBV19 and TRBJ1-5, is DGGITQSPKYLFRKEGQNVTLSCEQNLNHDAMYWYRQDPGQGLRLIYYSQIVNDFQKGDIAEGYSVSREKKESFPLTVTSAQKNPTAFYLCASSIDKGIQPQHFGDGTRLSIL.

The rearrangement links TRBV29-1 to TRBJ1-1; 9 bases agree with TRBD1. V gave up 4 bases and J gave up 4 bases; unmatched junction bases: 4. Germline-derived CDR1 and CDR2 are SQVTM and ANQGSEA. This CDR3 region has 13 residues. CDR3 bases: TGCAGCGTTGGACAGGGGGGAGGCACTGAAGCTTTCTTT. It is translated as CSVGQGGGTEAFF. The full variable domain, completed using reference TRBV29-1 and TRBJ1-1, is SAVISQKPSRDICQRGTSLTIQCQVDSQVTMMFWYRQQPGQSLTLIATANQGSEATYESGFVIDKFPISRPNLTFSTLTVSNMSPEDSSIYLCSVGQGGGTEAFFGQGTRLTVV.

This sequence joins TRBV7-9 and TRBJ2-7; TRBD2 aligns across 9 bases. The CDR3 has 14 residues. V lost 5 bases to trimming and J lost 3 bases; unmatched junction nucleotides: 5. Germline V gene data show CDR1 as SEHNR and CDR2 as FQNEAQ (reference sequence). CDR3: CASSPTSGYYEQYF. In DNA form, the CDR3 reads TGTGCCAGCAGCCCGACTAGCGGATACTACGAGCAGTACTTC.

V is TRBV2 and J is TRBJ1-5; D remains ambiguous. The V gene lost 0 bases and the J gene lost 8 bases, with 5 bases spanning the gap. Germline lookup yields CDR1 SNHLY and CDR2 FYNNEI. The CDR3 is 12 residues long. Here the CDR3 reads CASSEAEEPQHF. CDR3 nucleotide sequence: TGTGCCAGCAGTGAAGCAGAGGAGCCCCAGCATTTT.

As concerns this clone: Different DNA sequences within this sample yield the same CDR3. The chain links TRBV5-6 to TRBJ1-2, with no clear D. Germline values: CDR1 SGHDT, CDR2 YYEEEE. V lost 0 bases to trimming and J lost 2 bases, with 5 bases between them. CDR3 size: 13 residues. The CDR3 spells CASSLGQNYGYTF. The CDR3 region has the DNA TGTGCCAGCAGCTTGGGGCAGAACTATGGCTACACCTTC. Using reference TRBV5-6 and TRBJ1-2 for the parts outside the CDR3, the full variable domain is DAGVTQSPTHLIKTRGQQVTLRCSPKSGHDTVSWYQQALGQGPQFIFQYYEEEERQRGNFPDRFSGHQFPNYSSELNVNALLLGDSALYLCASSLGQNYGYTFGSGTRLTVV.

In nucleotides, the CDR3 is TGCAGCGTTGTAAGCGGGGGGGCTTACGAGCAGTACTTC. This translates into CSVVSGGAYEQYF. J is TRBJ2-7 and V is TRBV29-1, with 10 nucleotides matching TRBD2. Germline lookup yields CDR1 SQVTM and CDR2 ANQGSEA. The CDR3 consists of 13 residues. J gave up 4 bases and V 4 bases, and 4 bases lay outside the gene matches.

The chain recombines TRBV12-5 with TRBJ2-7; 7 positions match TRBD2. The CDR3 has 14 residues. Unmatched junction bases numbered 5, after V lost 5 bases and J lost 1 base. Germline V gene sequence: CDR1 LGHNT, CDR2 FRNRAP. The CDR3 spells CASGLGGVSYEQYF. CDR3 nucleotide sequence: TGTGCTAGTGGTCTGGGGGGGGTTTCCTACGAGCAGTACTTC.